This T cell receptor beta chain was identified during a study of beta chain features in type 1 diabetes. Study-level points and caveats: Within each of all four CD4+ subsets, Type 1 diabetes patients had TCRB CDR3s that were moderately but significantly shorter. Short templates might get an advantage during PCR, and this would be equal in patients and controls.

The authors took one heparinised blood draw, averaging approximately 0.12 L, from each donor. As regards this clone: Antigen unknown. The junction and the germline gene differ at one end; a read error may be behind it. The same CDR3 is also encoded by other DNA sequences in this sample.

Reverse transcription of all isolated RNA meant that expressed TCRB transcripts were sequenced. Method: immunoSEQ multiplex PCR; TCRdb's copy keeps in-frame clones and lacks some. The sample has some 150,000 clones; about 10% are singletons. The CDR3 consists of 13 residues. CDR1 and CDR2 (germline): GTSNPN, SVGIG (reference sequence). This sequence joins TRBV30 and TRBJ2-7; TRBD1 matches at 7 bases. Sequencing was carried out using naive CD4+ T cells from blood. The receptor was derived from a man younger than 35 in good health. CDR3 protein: CAWKRGQSYEQYF. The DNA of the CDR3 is TGCGCCTGGAAAAGGGGACAGTCCTACGAGCAGTACTTC.